This passage covers 16 T cell receptor beta chains from one sample sequenced in a study of OX40 agonist ivuxolimab in advanced cancers. Assay used: immunoSEQ multiplex PCR; TCRdb lists only in-frame clones, some missing. The repertoire holds 80,000 or so clones, with roughly 93% as singletons. This sample comprised CD4+ or CD8+ T cells sorted from blood, obtained in a trial of the OX40 agonist ivuxolimab. These receptor sequences come from an adult with an advanced solid tumor such as melanoma, head and neck, liver or kidney cancer.

The chain uses TRBV5-1 and TRBJ2-5, with 9 bases that match TRBD1. Germline V gene data show CDR1 as SGHRS and CDR2 as YFSETQ. The CDR3 length is 16 residues. V lost 4 bases and J lost 3; bases outside the gene matches: 10. CDR3 bases: TGCGCCAGCAGCCAACAGCCGACAGGGGGAGAAGAGACCCAGTACTTC. Residues: CASSQQPTGGEETQYF.

V gene TRBV7-2 combines with J gene TRBJ2-7; TRBD2 matches at 7 bases. Germline CDR1 reads SGHTA; CDR2 reads FQGNSA. The ends lost 5 bases at V and 1 base at J; junction bases unmatched: 11. The CDR3 extends over 16 amino acids. CDR3 bases: TGTGCCAGCAGCCCCCAGGGAGGGAGGTTTTCCTACGAGCAGTACTTC. Amino acid sequence: CASSPQGGRFSYEQYF.

The V gene is TRBV28, the J gene TRBJ2-5, with D perhaps TRBD2 (5 bases). With 5 bases removed from V and 5 bases from J, the gap between germline ends came to 9 bases. The CDR3 has 12 amino acids. The germline V gene has CDR1 MDHEN and CDR2 SYDVKM. Written as DNA, the CDR3 is TGTGCCAGCAGTCTAGCAAGGGAGACCCAGTACTTC. Translated: CASSLARETQYF.

The rearrangement joins TRBV7-2 to TRBJ2-2; perhaps TRBD2 as D (5 bases). Germline V lookup: CDR1 SGHTA, CDR2 FQGNSA. Trimming shortened V by 0 bases and J by 4 bases, and 9 bases separated the two germline ends. The CDR3 extends over 15 amino acids. CDR3 bases: TGTGCCAGCAGCTTAGCGAGTCGGGGCACCGGGGAGCTGTTTTTT. This codes for CASSLASRGTGELFF.

This clone occurred a few times. The V gene is TRBV29-1, the J gene TRBJ1-4; 8 bases agree with TRBD1. CDR3 size: 13 residues. V was pared by 6 bases and J by 8 bases, with 8 bases of the junction left unmatched. The V gene's germline CDR1 is SQVTM and CDR2 ANQGSEA. As DNA, the CDR3 is TGCAGCGTCCAACAGGGGGGGAGGGAAAAACTGTTTTTT. This encodes CSVQQGGREKLFF.

The chain joins TRBV14 to TRBJ2-5, with 7 positions matching TRBD1. Germline CDR1 is SGHDN and CDR2 is FVKESK. Germline trimming cut 3 bases from V and 0 bases from J; bases unmatched to any gene: 13. The CDR3 runs to 18 residues. CDR3 protein: CASSQGDSPPGYQETQYF. CDR3 bases: TGTGCCAGCAGCCAGGGGGACAGCCCCCCGGGCTACCAAGAGACCCAGTACTTC.

The chain links TRBV5-1 to TRBJ1-1, with 9 bases identical to TRBD1. Germline V lookup: CDR1 SGHRS, CDR2 YFSETQ. The CDR3 has 13 residues. V trimming: 4 bases; J trimming: 6 bases; junction bases outside the gene matches: 4. CDR3 protein: CASSKGQGAEAFF. Written as DNA, the CDR3 is TGCGCCAGCAGCAAGGGACAGGGCGCTGAAGCTTTCTTT. The variable domain in full, completed from reference TRBV5-1 and TRBJ1-1, reads KAGVTQTPRYLIKTRGQQVTLSCSPISGHRSVSWYQQTPGQGLQFLFEYFSETQRNKGNFPGRFSGRQFSNSRSEMNVSTLELGDSALYLCASSKGQGAEAFFGQGTRLTVV.

The J gene is TRBJ2-2, the V gene TRBV7-2; no clear D gene. Per the germline V gene, CDR1 is SGHTA and CDR2 is FQGNSA. V was pared by 2 bases and J by 4 bases, with 11 bases between. CDR3 size: 15 residues. CDR3 coding DNA: TGTGCCAGCAGCTTATCGGGCCAGAGCACCGGGGAGCTGTTTTTT. Its protein is CASSLSGQSTGELFF. Combining the CDR3 with reference TRBV7-2 and TRBJ2-2 gives the whole variable domain GAGVSQSPSNKVTEKGKDVELRCDPISGHTALYWYRQSLGQGLEFLIYFQGNSAPDKSGLPSDRFSAERTGGSVSTLTIQRTQQEDSAVYLCASSLSGQSTGELFFGEGSRLTVL.

This rearrangement joins TRBV18 to TRBJ1-5; the match to TRBD1 covers 7 bases. The CDR3 sequence is 13 residues long. The germline gives CDR1 KGHSH, CDR2 LQKENI. Trimming removed 4 bases from V and 4 bases from J; junction bases left unmatched: 1. The CDR3 loop is CASSRDRNQPQHF. In nucleotides, the CDR3 is TGTGCCAGCTCACGGGACAGAAATCAGCCCCAGCATTTT.

Only one count was recorded for this clone. The chain joins TRBV25-1 to TRBJ1-5, with D hard to call. Germline CDR1 is MGHDK and CDR2 is SYGVNS. The CDR3 sequence is 14 residues long. V lost 1 base and J lost 3, with 7 bases in between. This CDR3 reads CASSELVTNQPQHF. CDR3 nucleotide sequence: TGTGCCAGCAGTGAATTGGTGACCAATCAGCCCCAGCATTTT.

The gene calls are TRBV10-3 and TRBJ2-7; 13 nucleotides line up with TRBD2. After removal of 0 bases from V and 7 bases from J, the junction contained 9 bases not matched to a gene. In germline, CDR1 is ENHRY, CDR2 SYGVKD. This CDR3 region has 17 residues. The CDR3 is CAISESLLAGGPREQYF. For the CDR3, the DNA is TGTGCCATCAGTGAGTCGCTACTAGCGGGAGGGCCCCGGGAGCAGTACTTC.

The V gene is TRBV23-1, the J gene TRBJ2-1, with D uncertain. TRBV23-1 counts as an open reading frame of uncertain function. The CDR3 sequence is 16 residues long. Between the trimmed V and J ends, which lost 3 bases and 4 bases, there was a span of 16 bases. CDR3 region: CASSHRLSLLYNEQFF. CDR3 nucleotide sequence: TGCGCCAGCAGTCATCGACTTTCTCTTCTGTACAATGAGCAGTTCTTC.

The V gene is TRBV11-2, the J gene TRBJ1-1; D might be TRBD1 (6 bases). The CDR3 runs 14 residues. Per the germline V gene, CDR1 is SGHAT and CDR2 is FQNNGV. V was pared by 5 bases and J by 1 base, with 11 bases between. CDR3 sequence (DNA): TGTGCCAGCAGCCAAAAACAGGGGAACACTGAAGCTTTCTTT. Translated, it gives CASSQKQGNTEAFF.

The rearrangement joins TRBV30 to TRBJ2-7; perhaps TRBD1 as D (5 bases). V was clipped by 0 bases and J by 5 bases, with 14 bases between them. The CDR3 is 14 residues long. Germline V gene data show CDR1 as GTSNPN and CDR2 as SVGIG (reference sequence). CDR3 sequence (DNA): TGTGCCTGGAGTGTACGGGCAGGGTCGAACGAGCAGTACTTC. Amino acid sequence: CAWSVRAGSNEQYF.

The chain couples TRBV19 to TRBJ2-1; the match to TRBD2 covers 10 bases. The germline gives CDR1 LNHDA, CDR2 SQIVND (reference sequence). Trimming removed 3 bases from V and 6 bases from J; junction bases left unmatched: 5. The CDR3 has 15 residues. CDR3: CASSMNLAGVNEQFF. In nucleotides, the CDR3 is TGTGCCAGTAGTATGAACCTAGCGGGAGTCAATGAGCAGTTCTTC.

This clone came up a few times. The chain carries TRBV11-2 and TRBJ1-6, with D possibly matching TRBD1 (6 bases). CDR3 size: 19 residues. V lost 5 bases and J lost 0, with 20 bases in between. Germline V CDR1 and CDR2: SGHAT, FQNNGV. This CDR3 reads CASSPRDDRWHSYNSPLHF. The DNA of the CDR3 is TGTGCCAGCAGCCCTCGAGATGACAGGTGGCACTCCTATAATTCACCCCTCCACTTT.